The clone carrying this T cell receptor (beta chain) appeared a single time. The data were obtained in a study of shared clonotypes between healthy human individuals. The CDR3 is made up of 14 amino acids. Germline CDR1 MNHEY, CDR2 SMNVEV (reference sequence). The V gene lost 4 bases and the J gene lost 1 base, with 10 bases spanning the gap. Assay runs were performed at deep level. In the authors' workflow: Because ImmunoSEQ provided only junction sequences with no quality scores, the filtering differed. Clones were read by immunoSEQ multiplex PCR, and TCRdb kept only the in-frame ones, dropping some. The DNA gave D and trimming, while V, J and clone size come from that table. The repertoire holds hundreds of thousands of clones, with around 75% as singletons.

This TCR was sampled from a middle-aged woman in good health. Some clones in this sample may be carry-over from other donors' samples. The specimen sequenced was PBMCs. V and J are TRBV27 and TRBJ1-1, with D perhaps matching TRBD1 (6 bases). CDR3 DNA sequence: TGTGCCAGCAGTTCACAGGGCACGAACACTGAAGCTTTCTTT. Translating gives CASSSQGTNTEAFF.